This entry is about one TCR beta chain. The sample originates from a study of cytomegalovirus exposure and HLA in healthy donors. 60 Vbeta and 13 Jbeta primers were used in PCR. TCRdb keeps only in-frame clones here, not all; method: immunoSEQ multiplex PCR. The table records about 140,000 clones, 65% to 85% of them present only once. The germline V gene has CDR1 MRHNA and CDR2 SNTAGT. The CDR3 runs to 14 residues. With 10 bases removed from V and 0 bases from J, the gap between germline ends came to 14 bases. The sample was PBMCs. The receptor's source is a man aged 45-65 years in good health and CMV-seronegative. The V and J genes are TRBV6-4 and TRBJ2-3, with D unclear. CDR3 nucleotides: TGTGCCACCCGGAGCCAACTAAGCACAGATACGCAGTATTTT. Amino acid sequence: CATRSQLSTDTQYF.